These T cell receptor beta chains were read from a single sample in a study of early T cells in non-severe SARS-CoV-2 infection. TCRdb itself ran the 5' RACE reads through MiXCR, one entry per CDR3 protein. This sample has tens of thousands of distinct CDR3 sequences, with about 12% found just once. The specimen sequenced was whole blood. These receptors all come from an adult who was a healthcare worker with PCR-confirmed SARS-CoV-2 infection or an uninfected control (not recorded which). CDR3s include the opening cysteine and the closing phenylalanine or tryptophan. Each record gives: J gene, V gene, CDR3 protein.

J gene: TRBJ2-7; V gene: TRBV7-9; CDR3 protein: CASSTVPHYEQYF
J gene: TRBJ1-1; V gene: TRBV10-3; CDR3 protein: CAISAGSVGTEAFF
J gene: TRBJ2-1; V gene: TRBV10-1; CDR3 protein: CASSPTSGGNNEQFF
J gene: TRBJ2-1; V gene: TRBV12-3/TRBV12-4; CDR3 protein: CASSPTAGLAGGGEQFF
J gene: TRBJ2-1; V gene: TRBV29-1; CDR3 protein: CSVQGSYNEQFF
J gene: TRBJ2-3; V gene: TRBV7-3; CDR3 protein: CASSLRLGETDTQYF
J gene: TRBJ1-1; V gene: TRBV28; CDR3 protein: CASTPWGARDTEAFF
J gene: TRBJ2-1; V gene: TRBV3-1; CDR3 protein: CASSPGGWNEQFF
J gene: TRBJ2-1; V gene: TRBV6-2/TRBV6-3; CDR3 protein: CASSYMGTAAPVVNEQFF
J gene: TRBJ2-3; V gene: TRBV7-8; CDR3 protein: CASSLVSLAGAGTQYF
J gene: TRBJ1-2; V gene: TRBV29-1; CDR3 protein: CSVTGQGGRNYGYTF
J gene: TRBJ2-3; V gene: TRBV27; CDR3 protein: CASSFEGHSTDTQYF